One sample yielded the 21 T cell receptor beta chains listed below, sequenced in a study of CD8+ T cells in alopecia areata. As the sequencing template, cDNA was produced by extracting RNA and reverse transcribing it. Repertoires were generated with immunoSEQ multiplex PCR, while TCRdb's copy carries only in-frame clones and drops some. The sample has around 65,000 clones; about 44% are singletons. Source: CD8+ T cells sorted from blood, taken at week 0. These receptor sequences come from a human donor with alopecia areata.

This clone was observed a single time. The chain's CDR3 is CASSPRTARNYNEQFF. CDR3 nucleotide sequence: TGTGCCAGCAGTCCCCGGACAGCACGGAACTACAATGAGCAGTTCTTC. The chain employs TRBV7-6 and TRBJ2-1, with D possibly being TRBD1 (6 bases). Between the trimmed V and J ends, which lost 6 bases and 3 bases, there was a span of 18 bases. The CDR3 is made up of 16 amino acids. CDR1 and CDR2 from the germline V gene are SGHVS and FNYEAQ.

The V and J genes are TRBV30 and TRBJ2-1; possibly TRBD1 for D (6 bases). The CDR3 loop spans 14 amino acids. CDR1 is GTSNPN and CDR2 is SVGIG in the germline V gene (reference sequence). Between the trimmed V and J ends, which lost 2 bases and 8 bases, there was a span of 16 bases. CDR3 protein: CAWSMVTGSYEQFF. The CDR3, as DNA: TGTGCCTGGAGTATGGTGACAGGCTCATATGAGCAGTTCTTC.

The CDR3 DNA reads TGCAGCGTTGATCCTGAAGTGTCGACAGATACGCAGTATTTT. It encodes CSVDPEVSTDTQYF. V and J are TRBV29-1 and TRBJ2-3; D not resolved. This CDR3 is built from 14 residues. The germline V and J ends were trimmed by 3 bases and 3 bases, with 13 bases remaining between them. The germline V gene encodes CDR1 SQVTM and CDR2 ANQGSEA.

The chain links TRBV29-1 to TRBJ1-2, with 11 nucleotides matching TRBD1. This CDR3 region has 13 residues. The V gene's germline CDR1 is SQVTM and CDR2 ANQGSEA. The J segment lost 7 bases and the V segment lost 7 bases, leaving 8 bases of the junction unmatched. CDR3 DNA: TGCAGCGCCGTGGACAGGGGGCTGCTTGGCTACACCTTC. This gives the protein CSAVDRGLLGYTF.

This clone is a singleton in its sample. Because it lacks the conserved phenylalanine or tryptophan at the end, this CDR3 is likely a read error. The chain links TRBV30 to TRBJ1-2; D not resolved. The CDR3 loop spans 13 amino acids. The germline CDR1 and CDR2 sequences are GTSNPN and SVGIG (reference sequence). V lost 1 base, J lost 1 base, and 7 bases lay in between. CDR3: CAWSETINYGYTL. In DNA form, the CDR3 reads TGTGCCTGGAGTGAGACGATTAACTATGGCTACACCCTC.

This sequence joins TRBV28 and TRBJ2-7, with 11 bases that match TRBD2. The CDR3 runs to 14 residues. From germline, CDR1 is MDHEN and CDR2 SYDVKM. The V and J ends lost 5 bases and 6 bases, in that order; junction bases with no gene match: 6. CDR3 sequence reads: CASSKPGTSGEQYF. DNA for the CDR3: TGTGCCAGCAGTAAACCCGGGACTAGCGGCGAGCAGTACTTC.

Of note for this clone: It is unclear where the CDR3 begins or ends on the DNA, so no DNA is shown, and the CDR3 is as TCRdb lists it. The same CDR3 is also encoded by other DNA sequences in this sample. The CDR3 loop is CSAVAGGTDTQYF. The V gene is TRBV29-1, the J gene TRBJ2-3; the D call of TRBD2 is as the table states it, not checked on the DNA. The CDR3 totals 13 residues, both ends included. Germline CDR1 and CDR2: SQVTM and ANQGSEA.

The chain uses TRBV6-5 and TRBJ2-3; tentatively, D is TRBD1 (6 bases). The CDR3 covers 14 residues. Trimming left V 5 bases short and J 5 bases short, with 14 bases between. The germline CDR1 and CDR2 sequences are MNHEY and SVGAGI. CDR3 region: CASSESPGEDTQYF. The CDR3 nucleotides are TGTGCCAGCAGTGAAAGCCCAGGGGAAGATACGCAGTATTTT.

The chain's CDR3 is CASSLGQVFSEQYF. In DNA form, the CDR3 reads TGTGCCAGCAGCTTGGGACAGGTCTTTTCTGAGCAGTACTTC. The V gene is TRBV7-9, the J gene TRBJ2-7, with 8 nucleotides matching TRBD1. The V segment lost 3 bases and the J segment 7 bases; nucleotides outside the gene matches: 8. This CDR3 region has 14 residues. CDR1 and CDR2 from the germline V gene are SEHNR and FQNEAQ (reference sequence).

This clone has only a few counts. The chain links TRBV5-1 to TRBJ2-7; D unclear. CDR1 and CDR2 from the germline V gene are SGHRS and YFSETQ. Trimming left V 2 bases short and J 4 bases short, with 10 bases between. This CDR3 has 13 amino acids. As DNA, the CDR3 is TGCGCCAGCAGCTTCGGCACTCTTTACGAGCAGTACTTC. It is translated as CASSFGTLYEQYF.

This clone was observed once. The V and J genes are TRBV27 and TRBJ1-5; 7 positions match TRBD1. CDR1 is MNHEY and CDR2 is SMNVEV in the germline V gene (reference sequence). V lost 5 bases, J lost 4 bases, and 5 bases stayed unmatched. The CDR3 is 14 amino acids. The CDR3 nucleotides are TGTGCCAGCAGTCACAGGGGAGGAAATCAGCCCCAGCATTTT. It encodes CASSHRGGNQPQHF.

V is TRBV9 and J is TRBJ1-5; D gene unclear. Per the germline V gene, CDR1 is SGDLS and CDR2 is YYNGEE. The V end lost 0 bases, the J end lost 4 bases, and 8 bases lay between the germline ends. The CDR3 covers 14 residues. Written as DNA, the CDR3 is TGTGCCAGCAGCGTAGGGTACGGGAATCAGCCCCAGCATTTT. Translating it yields CASSVGYGNQPQHF.

In this sample, this clone turned up a few times. This sequence joins TRBV30 and TRBJ1-2; weak D call: TRBD1 (6 bases). The V and J ends lost 1 base and 14 bases respectively, with 11 bases between them. This CDR3 contains 10 residues. Germline V CDR1 and CDR2: GTSNPN, SVGIG (reference sequence). Written as DNA, the CDR3 is TGTGCCTGGAGTGGGACGGGACAAACCTTC. Protein product: CAWSGTGQTF.

This clone was counted a few times. V is TRBV30 and J is TRBJ2-1, with 11 bases identical to TRBD2. The CDR3 runs 13 residues. With 7 bases clipped from V and 4 bases from J, the junction kept 3 bases outside the gene matches. The germline V gene encodes CDR1 GTSNPN and CDR2 SVGIG (reference sequence). CDR3 DNA sequence: TGTGCCTCCGGGACTAGCGGATACAATGAGCAGTTCTTC. It yields the protein CASGTSGYNEQFF.

The chain is built from TRBV6-1 and TRBJ2-7, with D perhaps TRBD1 (6 bases). This CDR3 is built from 15 residues. From germline, CDR1 is MNHNS and CDR2 SASEGT. V lost 1 base, J lost 0 bases, and 10 bases lay in between. This CDR3 is CASSEVVTGSYEQYF. The CDR3 DNA is TGTGCCAGCAGTGAAGTGGTGACAGGCTCCTACGAGCAGTACTTC.

The V and J genes are TRBV7-2 and TRBJ2-7, with TRBD2 identical over 8 bases. Germline V gives CDR1 SGHTA, CDR2 FQGNSA. This CDR3 is built from 14 residues. Trimming removed 3 bases from V and 5 bases from J; junction bases left unmatched: 6. The CDR3 loop reads CASSFYGRVHEQYF. CDR3 bases: TGTGCCAGCAGCTTCTACGGGAGGGTTCACGAGCAGTACTTC.

J is TRBJ2-1 and V is TRBV5-4, with TRBD2 matching 8 bases. CDR3 length: 15 amino acids. J was trimmed by 6 bases and V by 2 bases; bases with no gene match: 7. Germline V gene sequence: CDR1 SGHNT, CDR2 YYREEE (reference sequence). The CDR3 is CASSLGAGVVNEQFF. The CDR3 nucleotides are TGTGCCAGCAGCTTAGGAGCGGGAGTTGTCAATGAGCAGTTCTTC. The variable domain in full, with the rest retrieved from reference TRBV5-4 and TRBJ2-1, is ETGVTQSPTHLIKTRGQQVTLRCSSQSGHNTVSWYQQALGQGPQFIFQYYREEENGRGNFPPRFSGLQFPNYSSELNVNALELDDSALYLCASSLGAGVVNEQFFGPGTRLTVL.

The rearrangement uses TRBV7-9 and TRBJ1-2; possible D gene TRBD1, 6 bases. The CDR3 is 14 amino acids. The germline CDR1 and CDR2 sequences are SEHNR and FQNEAQ (reference sequence). V dropped 5 bases and J dropped 8 bases, with 18 bases sitting between them. CDR3 region: CASSGEDRSSGYTF. The CDR3 DNA is TGTGCCAGCAGCGGAGAGGACAGAAGTTCCGGCTACACCTTC.

Notes on this clone: It may be a read error: a sequence one base away is much more abundant. The genes are TRBV9 and TRBJ2-2; D ambiguous. Deletions cut 3 bases from V and 0 bases from J, with 3 bases between. CDR1 is SGDLS and CDR2 is YYNGEE in the germline V gene. The CDR3 has 13 residues. This CDR3 reads CASSDTNTGELFF. CDR3 coding DNA: TGTGCCAGCAGCGACACGAACACCGGGGAGCTGTTTTTT.

The chain recombines TRBV7-6 with TRBJ2-2; D gene uncertain. The germline V and J ends were trimmed by 6 bases and 1 base, with 6 bases remaining between them. CDR3 length: 13 residues. Germline loops: CDR1 SGHVS, CDR2 FNYEAQ. CDR3 sequence reads: CASRGGNTGELFF. In nucleotides, the CDR3 is TGTGCCAGCAGGGGCGGGAACACCGGGGAGCTGTTTTTT.

The table lists this clone with many counts. This sequence joins TRBV7-3 and TRBJ2-3, with D possibly being TRBD2 (6 bases). CDR3 length equals 15 residues. Germline CDR1 reads SGHTA; CDR2 reads FQGTGA. Deletions cut 5 bases from V and 6 bases from J, with 18 bases between. The CDR3 bases are TGTGCCAGCAGCCGGGGAGGCTCGATCCCTGATACGCAGTATTTT. This sequence encodes CASSRGGSIPDTQYF.